This T cell receptor beta chain was profiled in a study of T-cell reconstitution after alpha-beta-depleted transplantation in children. For TCRbeta, the library was prepared with unique molecular identifiers. TCRdb used MiXCR to reprocess the PCR reads, holding one entry per CDR3 protein. The sample lists hundreds of thousands of distinct CDR3 sequences, approximately 12% seen once, with roughly 2.8% in the top ten. Germline V gene lookup returns CDR1 DFQATT and CDR2 SNEGSKA (reference sequence). There are 11 residues in the CDR3. Many counts were recorded for this clonotype. One end of the junction does not line up with germline, which may come from a read error.

Here the sequenced sample was PBMCs from the stem cell graft donor, taken from the stem cell graft. This clonotype originated in a human donor who donated a stem cell graft to a child with acute lymphoblastic leukemia. V usage is TRBV20-1 and J usage is TRBJ1-1, with D tentatively TRBD1 (5 bases). CDR3 amino acids: CAMGEITEAFF. CDR3 sequence (DNA): TGTGCGATGGGGGAGATAACTGAAGCTTTCTTT.